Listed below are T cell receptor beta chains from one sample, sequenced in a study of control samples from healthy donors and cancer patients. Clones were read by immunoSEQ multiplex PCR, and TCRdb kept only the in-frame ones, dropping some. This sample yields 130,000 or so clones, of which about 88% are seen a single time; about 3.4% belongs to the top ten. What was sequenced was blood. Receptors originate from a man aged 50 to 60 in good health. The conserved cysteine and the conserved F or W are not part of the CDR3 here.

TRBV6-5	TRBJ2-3	ASRPSGGTDTQY
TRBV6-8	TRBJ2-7	ATSGPYEQY
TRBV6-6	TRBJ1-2	ASSYERGGGYT
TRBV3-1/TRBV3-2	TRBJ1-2	ATRGSGNNYGYT
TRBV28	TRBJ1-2	ASSGSYGYT
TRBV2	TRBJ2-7	ASSTRTVSDEQY
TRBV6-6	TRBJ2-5	ASSYLQASQETQY
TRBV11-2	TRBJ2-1	ASSLVVSGGYNEQF
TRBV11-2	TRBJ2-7	ASSHDRAYEQY
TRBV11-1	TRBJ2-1	ASSLPVADEQF
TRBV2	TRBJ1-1	ASRAKLWVRGENTEAF
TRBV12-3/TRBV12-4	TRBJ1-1	ASTSVLDTEAF
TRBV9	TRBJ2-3	ASSGSGGSPTDTQY
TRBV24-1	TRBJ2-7	ATSPGHDYEQY
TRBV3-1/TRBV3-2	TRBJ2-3	ASSQGVLQYAQY
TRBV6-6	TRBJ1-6	ASSYTGGSRSPLH
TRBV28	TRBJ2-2	ASSLYGSTGELF
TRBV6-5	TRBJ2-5	ASSWQGRGETQY
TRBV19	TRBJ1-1	ASSARGQGETEAF
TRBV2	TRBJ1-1	ASSGGPYSGNTEAF
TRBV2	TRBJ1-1	ARYRDRENTEAF
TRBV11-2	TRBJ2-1	ASSLEGQGVYEQF
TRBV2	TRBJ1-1	ASRERQGVPTEAF
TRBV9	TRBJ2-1	ASSPSGGGYNEQF
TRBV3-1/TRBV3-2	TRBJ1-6	GSGLHNSPLH
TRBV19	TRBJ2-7	ASSARGGTYEQY
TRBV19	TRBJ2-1	ASSPAGTSSGEQF
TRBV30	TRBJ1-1	AWSYGSGATEAF
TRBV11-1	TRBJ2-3	ASTARRGVDTDTQY
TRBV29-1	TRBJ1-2	SVEVRGREANYGYT
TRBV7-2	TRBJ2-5	ASSRTRLGQETQY
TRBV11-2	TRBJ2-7	ASSLGGSPEQY
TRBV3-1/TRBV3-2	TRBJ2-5	ASSQAGTGGQETQY
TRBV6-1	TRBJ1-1	ASSDTRNTEAF
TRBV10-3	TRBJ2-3	AISTFGTLRLADTQY
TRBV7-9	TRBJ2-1	ASSKDRVGEQF
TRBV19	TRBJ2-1	ASSIAGQGFYNEQF
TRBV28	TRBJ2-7	ASSLAGGLYEQY
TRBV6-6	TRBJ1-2	ASSLQPRDGYT
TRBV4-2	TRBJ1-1	ASSQPQLPDRALSAF
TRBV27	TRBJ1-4	ASRVQGDVEKLF
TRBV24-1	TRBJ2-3	ATSRTSGGADTQY
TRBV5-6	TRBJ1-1	ASSLGGGLAEAF
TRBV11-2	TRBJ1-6	ASSLVFTGSNSPLH
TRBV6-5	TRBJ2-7	ASRNMQLPYEQY
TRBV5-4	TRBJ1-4	ASSLNRDFEKLF